The source of this T cell receptor (beta chain) is a study of human T cells and chemical hapten exposure. This clonotype was counted only a few times. The germline gives CDR1 SGDLS, CDR2 YYNGEE. This CDR3 contains 13 residues. The ends were cut back, 4 bases at V and 4 bases at J, with 10 bases in the middle. TCRdb passed the RACE reads through MiXCR, listing each CDR3 protein once. Of some 60,000 distinct CDR3 sequences in the sample, about 11% were seen once. As for time point: pre-sensitization, week 0. This sample's treatment: therapeutic diphenylcyclopropenone sensitization with weekly scalp DPC. The chain couples TRBV9 to TRBJ2-3; perhaps TRBD2 as D (6 bases). This sample comprised whole blood, obtained in connection with sensitization to the hapten diphenylcyclopropenone (DPC). This sequence was found in a middle-aged woman with alopecia areata. Some clones in this sample may be carry-over from other donors' samples. The CDR3 here is CASSSASADTQYF. In nucleotides, the CDR3 is TGTGCCAGCAGCTCAGCTAGCGCAGATACGCAGTATTTT.